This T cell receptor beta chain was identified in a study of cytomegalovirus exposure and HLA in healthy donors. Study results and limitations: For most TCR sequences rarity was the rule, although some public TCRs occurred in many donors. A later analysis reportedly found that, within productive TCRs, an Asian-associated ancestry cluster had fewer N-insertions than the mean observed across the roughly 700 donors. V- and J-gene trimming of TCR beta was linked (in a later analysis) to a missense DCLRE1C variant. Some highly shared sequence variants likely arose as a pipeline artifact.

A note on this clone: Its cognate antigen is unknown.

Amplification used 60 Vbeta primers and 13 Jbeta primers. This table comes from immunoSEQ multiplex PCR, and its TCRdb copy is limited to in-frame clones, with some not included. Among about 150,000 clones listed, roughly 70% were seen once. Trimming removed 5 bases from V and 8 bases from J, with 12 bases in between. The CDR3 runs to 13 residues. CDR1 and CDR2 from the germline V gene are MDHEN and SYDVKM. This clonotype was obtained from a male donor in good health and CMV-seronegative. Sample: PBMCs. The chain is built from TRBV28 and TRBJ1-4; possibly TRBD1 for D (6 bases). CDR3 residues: CASSLPRGEKLFF. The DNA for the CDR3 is TGTGCCAGCAGTCTCCCCAGGGGCGAAAAACTGTTTTTT.